A selection of T cell receptor beta chains follows, all from one sample in a study of cytomegalovirus exposure and HLA in healthy donors. The method was immunoSEQ multiplex PCR; TCRdb's version includes in-frame clones alone and lacks a portion of them. This sample has under 150,000 clones, with more than 70% found just once. Sequencing used PBMCs. The receptors here all came from a man aged 45-60 years in good health and CMV-seronegative. CDR3s include the opening cysteine and the closing phenylalanine or tryptophan. The order of the fields is CDR3 DNA, CDR3 protein, J gene, V gene, D gene, clone size. A D gene is named only where the DNA matches it firmly. Clone size is not always given. Where it is, it says once, few, many or a class for expanded clones.

TGTGCCAGCAGTCCCCAGTATGGCTACACCTTC | CASSPQYGYTF | TRBJ1-2 | TRBV2 | NA | NA
TGTGCCAGCAGTGGGGAGGTGAACACCGGGGAGCTGTTTTTT | CASSGEVNTGELFF | TRBJ2-2 | TRBV6-1 | NA | few
TGTGCCAGCAGCGTAGTCGGGGGCTCTGGAAACACCATATATTTT | CASSVVGGSGNTIYF | TRBJ1-3 | TRBV9 | NA | NA
TGTGCCAGCAGGCCCGACAGGGAGGAATGGGAGACCCAGTACTTC | CASRPDREEWETQYF | TRBJ2-5 | TRBV28 | NA | NA
TGTGCCAGCAGTGGAGGGGGACAGTATAGCAATCAGCCCCAGCATTTT | CASSGGGQYSNQPQHF | TRBJ1-5 | TRBV2 | TRBD1 | NA
TGTGCCACCAGCAGATCAAAATCCCGGGGACAGGGTTTAACTAATGAAAAACTGTTTTTT | CATSRSKSRGQGLTNEKLFF | TRBJ1-4 | TRBV15 | TRBD1 | NA
TGTGCCAGCAGAGCGGGACTAGCGGGAGTGGATACGCAGTATTTT | CASRAGLAGVDTQYF | TRBJ2-3 | TRBV27 | TRBD2 | NA
TGCGCCAGCAGCCCCGGGACAGGGGAGACCCAGTACTTC | CASSPGTGETQYF | TRBJ2-5 | TRBV5-1 | TRBD1 | NA
TGTGCCAGTAGTGTACCAGGGGGCGCTGGGGCCAACGTCCTGACTTTC | CASSVPGGAGANVLTF | TRBJ2-6 | TRBV19 | TRBD1 | NA
TGCGCCAGCAGCTTAGAGAACGAGCAGTACTTC | CASSLENEQYF | TRBJ2-7 | TRBV5-1 | NA | NA
TGTGCCAGTAGTATGGGGAGGGTTCGCACTGAAGCTTTCTTT | CASSMGRVRTEAFF | TRBJ1-1 | TRBV19 | NA | few
TGTGCCACCCACCCTACCGGGCAGGGGGGCTCGAACACTGAAGCTTTCTTT | CATHPTGQGGSNTEAFF | TRBJ1-1 | TRBV7-3 | TRBD1 | once
TGTGCCAGCAGCCAGACTAGCGGGAGAGGTAGCACAGATACGCAGTATTTT | CASSQTSGRGSTDTQYF | TRBJ2-3 | TRBV13 | TRBD2 | NA
TGTGCCAGCTCACCCGGGACACCGGGCCAGCCCCAGCATTTT | CASSPGTPGQPQHF | TRBJ1-5 | TRBV18 | NA | NA
TGCAGCGTTGGGCAGACAGGGGTCGAGCAGTACTTC | CSVGQTGVEQYF | TRBJ2-7 | TRBV29-1 | TRBD1 | once
TGTGCCAGCAGCCCCGGTACAGGGGTGGGCTACACCTTC | CASSPGTGVGYTF | TRBJ1-2 | TRBV7-9 | TRBD1 | NA
TGTGCCGGAAGACAGGGGTTGGGTCAGCCCCAGCATTTT | CAGRQGLGQPQHF | TRBJ1-5 | TRBV28 | TRBD1 | NA
TGTGCCAGCAGTGGGTCGCAGGGTGGCGAAAAACTGTTTTTT | CASSGSQGGEKLFF | TRBJ1-4 | TRBV2 | NA | NA
TGCGCCAGCAGCCCCGAGGTTTGGAATGAGCAGTTCTTC | CASSPEVWNEQFF | TRBJ2-1 | TRBV5-1 | NA | NA
TGTGCCAGCAGCTCGAGACTAGCGGGAGGGCTCTACGAGCAGTACTTC | CASSSRLAGGLYEQYF | TRBJ2-7 | TRBV11-2 | TRBD2 | NA
TGTGCCAGCAGCGTAGATCAGGGGCGATCCACTGAAGCTTTCTTT | CASSVDQGRSTEAFF | TRBJ1-1 | TRBV9 | NA | few
TGTGCCAGCAGTGAAGCGGGCAGTCCCGTCTATGGCTACACCTTC | CASSEAGSPVYGYTF | TRBJ1-2 | TRBV2 | NA | NA
TGTGCCAGCAGCCTGGACAGTTACAATGAGCAGTTCTTC | CASSLDSYNEQFF | TRBJ2-1 | TRBV11-1 | NA | NA
TGTGCCAGCAGCCAAGAAGGAGCAGGGGGCGCGGTAAAACTGTTTTTT | CASSQEGAGGAVKLFF | TRBJ1-4 | TRBV14 | TRBD1 | NA
TGCAGCGTTGTTTTATCCAACGCGGAGACCCAGTACTTC | CSVVLSNAETQYF | TRBJ2-5 | TRBV29-1 | NA | NA
TGTGCCAGCAGCCACGACAGAGATACGCAGTATTTT | CASSHDRDTQYF | TRBJ2-3 | TRBV11-2 | NA | NA
TGTGCCAGCAGCTTAGTACGAACGGGATTGAAGGACACTGAAGCTTTCTTT | CASSLVRTGLKDTEAFF | TRBJ1-1 | TRBV7-6 | NA | NA
TGTGCCAGCAGTTTACCAGAGGTAAATGAGCAGTTCTTC | CASSLPEVNEQFF | TRBJ2-1 | TRBV27 | NA | once
TGTGCCAGCAGCTTGGCCTCGGGGGTTAGCTCCTATAATTCACCCCTCCACTTT | CASSLASGVSSYNSPLHF | TRBJ1-6 | TRBV5-4 | NA | once
TGTGCCAGTACCCATAGGGGGGGTCCTAGTAGTCAGCCCCAGCATTTT | CASTHRGGPSSQPQHF | TRBJ1-5 | TRBV19 | NA | NA
TGTGCCAGCAGCTTAGACAGGGGGCGGAGCACAGATACGCAGTATTTT | CASSLDRGRSTDTQYF | TRBJ2-3 | TRBV5-8 | TRBD1 | NA
TGTGCCAGCAGTTTAGCGGGAGCAACCGGGGAGCTGTTTTTT | CASSLAGATGELFF | TRBJ2-2 | TRBV27 | TRBD2 | NA
TGTGCCAGCAGTTCGGAGCGGGAGGGGATGCCGGAGCAGTACTTC | CASSSEREGMPEQYF | TRBJ2-7 | TRBV6-6 | TRBD2 | NA
TGCGCCAGCAGCCCCCGGTGGGGTAGCGGGCGCTACAATGAGCAGTTCTTC | CASSPRWGSGRYNEQFF | TRBJ2-1 | TRBV5-1 | TRBD2 | NA
TGTGCCTGGAGTGTAGACAGGAATCAGCCCCAGCATTTT | CAWSVDRNQPQHF | TRBJ1-5 | TRBV30 | NA | NA
TGTGCCAGCAGTGAAGCGCTTCTAGCGGGTAGCGATGAGCAGTTCTTC | CASSEALLAGSDEQFF | TRBJ2-1 | TRBV6-1 | TRBD2 | NA
TGCGCCAGCAGCCCAACCCGGGACAGGAACACTGAAGCTTTCTTT | CASSPTRDRNTEAFF | TRBJ1-1 | TRBV5-1 | TRBD1 | NA
TGTGCCAGCAGCCAAGGCAGGGGTTATGGCTACACCTTC | CASSQGRGYGYTF | TRBJ1-2 | TRBV14 | NA | NA
TGCGGAGTAGCGGGAGATGCCCAAGAGACCCAGTACTTC | CGVAGDAQETQYF | TRBJ2-5 | TRBV29-1 | TRBD2 | NA
TGCGCCAGCAGCTTGGGGGGGGGACCTACGAACTATGGCTACACCTTC | CASSLGGGPTNYGYTF | TRBJ1-2 | TRBV5-1 | NA | NA
TGCGCCAGCAGCTTGGTGCGGGGGGGAGACTATGGCTACACCTTC | CASSLVRGGDYGYTF | TRBJ1-2 | TRBV5-1 | NA | few
TGCGCCAGCAGCTTGGAAGTGGGACAGGCCTACGAGCAGTACTTC | CASSLEVGQAYEQYF | TRBJ2-7 | TRBV5-1 | TRBD1 | NA
TGTGCCAGCAGTGACAGGGGCAGGGATGGCCACCTCTACGAGCAGTACTTC | CASSDRGRDGHLYEQYF | TRBJ2-7 | TRBV6-4 | NA | NA
TGTGCCAGCAGCCACGGGACATCAACTGAAGCTTTCTTT | CASSHGTSTEAFF | TRBJ1-1 | TRBV11-2 | NA | NA
TGTGCCAGCAGACGACAGGGGGCACTTCGGAACACTGAAGCTTTCTTT | CASRRQGALRNTEAFF | TRBJ1-1 | TRBV27 | TRBD1 | few
TGTGCCAGCAGTTTAGCCCTAGCGGAACCCTCCTACGAGCAGTACTTC | CASSLALAEPSYEQYF | TRBJ2-7 | TRBV27 | TRBD2 | NA
TGCGCCAGCAGCCAGTTGCGGGAGTCCTACGAGCAGTACTTC | CASSQLRESYEQYF | TRBJ2-7 | TRBV4-1 | TRBD2 | NA
TGTGCCAGCAGTGGTGAGGAGGGACTAGGCTATAATTCACCCCTCCACTTT | CASSGEEGLGYNSPLHF | TRBJ1-6 | TRBV2 | NA | NA
TGTGCCAGCAGCCCTACACGCCGGTCACAGGGCTACACCTTC | CASSPTRRSQGYTF | TRBJ1-2 | TRBV5-4 | NA | NA
TGTGCCTGGAGTGTACAAACGGGGATGGGCGAGCAGTACTTC | CAWSVQTGMGEQYF | TRBJ2-7 | TRBV30 | NA | few
TGCAGCGTTGGTGGACAGGGGCCTAGGGATACGCAGTATTTT | CSVGGQGPRDTQYF | TRBJ2-3 | TRBV29-1 | TRBD1 | NA
TGTGCCAGTAATAGGAGGTCTGAAGCTTTCTTT | CASNRRSEAFF | TRBJ1-1 | TRBV19 | NA | NA
TGTGCCAGCAGTTTATTGGGGCGGGGGCGGTACGAGCAGTACTTC | CASSLLGRGRYEQYF | TRBJ2-7 | TRBV28 | NA | NA
TGTGCCAGCAGCTTACAGGGACAGCCTTCCTACGAGCAGTACTTC | CASSLQGQPSYEQYF | TRBJ2-7 | TRBV7-2 | TRBD1 | NA
TGCGCCAGCGATACTAGACCCACTTCGAGCTTGCAAGAGACCCAGTACTTC | CASDTRPTSSLQETQYF | TRBJ2-5 | TRBV5-1 | NA | few